These T cell receptor beta chains were read from a single sample in a study of a mutant IDH1 vaccine in newly diagnosed glioma. The table came from immunoSEQ multiplex PCR; TCRdb's copy has only in-frame clones and leaves some out. This table has 95,000 to 100,000 clones, approximately 90% appearing once. This specimen consisted of PBMCs, obtained from a glioma patient treated with radiotherapy, temozolomide or both. The receptors come from a woman aged 45-65 years with glioma. The conserved cysteine and the conserved F or W are not part of the CDR3 here. Clone size is shown for a subset of rows, as once, few, many or a class of expanded clone.

j_call,clone_size,v_call,cdr3_aa
TRBJ1-2,NA,TRBV30,ACNRARGYGYT
TRBJ1-2,NA,TRBV27,ASSYGGRHHGYT
TRBJ2-2,once,TRBV7-3,ASSQRASGTGELF
TRBJ2-6,NA,TRBV7-2,ASSIGGSGANVLT
TRBJ2-1,once,TRBV7-2,ASSLVGQEQF
TRBJ1-2,NA,TRBV15,ATSRGRVEGYT
TRBJ2-7,NA,TRBV19,ASSMAHVAGGLEQY
TRBJ1-3,NA,TRBV5-1,ASSLEGRDTIY
TRBJ1-2,once,TRBV5-1,ASSLVPSGNYGYT
TRBJ2-1,NA,TRBV19,ASVGRGGYNEQF
TRBJ1-1,NA,TRBV5-5,ASSLWDTEAF
TRBJ2-5,NA,TRBV7-3,ASSSGQWGETQY
TRBJ2-7,NA,TRBV6-5,ASSYSRGQDYEQY
TRBJ1-1,NA,TRBV13,ASSLAGNTEAF
TRBJ2-7,NA,TRBV6-6,ASSYLAGRYEQY
TRBJ1-6,NA,TRBV30,AWSAPGFSYNSPLH
TRBJ2-7,NA,TRBV27,ASSWSQANYEQY
TRBJ2-7,NA,TRBV7-6,ASSLEQGDEQY
TRBJ2-1,NA,TRBV21-1,ASRGGAYNEQF
TRBJ1-2,NA,TRBV2,ASTAGSYGYT
TRBJ2-7,NA,TRBV9,ASSVGGISYEQY
TRBJ2-7,NA,TRBV28,ASSLFSVSSGRIGYEQY
TRBJ1-4,NA,TRBV5-1,ASSASSNEKLF